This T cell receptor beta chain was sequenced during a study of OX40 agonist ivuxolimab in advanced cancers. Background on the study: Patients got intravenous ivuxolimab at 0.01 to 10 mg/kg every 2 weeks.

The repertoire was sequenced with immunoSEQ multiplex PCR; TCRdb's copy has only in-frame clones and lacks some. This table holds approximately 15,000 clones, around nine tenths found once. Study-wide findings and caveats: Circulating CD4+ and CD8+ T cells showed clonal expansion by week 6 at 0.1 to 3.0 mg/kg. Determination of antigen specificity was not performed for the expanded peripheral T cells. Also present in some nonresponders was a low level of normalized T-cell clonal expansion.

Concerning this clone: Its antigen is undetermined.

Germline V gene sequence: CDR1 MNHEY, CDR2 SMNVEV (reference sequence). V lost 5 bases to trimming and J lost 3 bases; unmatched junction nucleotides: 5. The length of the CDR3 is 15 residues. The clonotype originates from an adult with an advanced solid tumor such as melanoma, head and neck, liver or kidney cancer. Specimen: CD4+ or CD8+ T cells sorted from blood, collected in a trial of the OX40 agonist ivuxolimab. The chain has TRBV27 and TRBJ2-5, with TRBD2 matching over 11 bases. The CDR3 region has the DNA TGTGCCAGCAGTCTTACGGGACTAGCGGAAGAGACCCAGTACTTC. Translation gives CASSLTGLAEETQYF.